This T cell receptor (beta chain) came from a study of cytomegalovirus exposure and HLA in healthy donors. Separate from the approximately 650-subject first cohort, the roughly 120-subject validation cohort was the one that the donors belonged to. Study-level results: The study designated 150 to 200 TCR beta chains cytomegalovirus-associated. Most TCRs appeared rarely, but some public TCRs recurred in many donors.

This clone was detected only once. Its antigen is unidentified. Produced via immunoSEQ multiplex PCR; TCRdb's table is partial and in-frame only. Counted here are 95,000 to 150,000 clones, roughly 90% occurring once; the ten biggest clones make up under 6.5%. V was trimmed by 6 bases and J by 5 bases, leaving 19 bases between them. CDR1 is SGHAT, CDR2 FQNNGV, per germline. The CDR3 covers 15 residues. The chain is built from TRBV11-2 and TRBJ1-1; D not resolved. The sample taken for sequencing was PBMCs. The TCR was taken from a woman younger than 35 in good health and CMV-seropositive. Here the CDR3 reads CASSLALVSSTEAFF. CDR3 coding DNA: TGTGCCAGCAGTCTAGCCCTCGTTTCGAGTACTGAAGCTTTCTTT.